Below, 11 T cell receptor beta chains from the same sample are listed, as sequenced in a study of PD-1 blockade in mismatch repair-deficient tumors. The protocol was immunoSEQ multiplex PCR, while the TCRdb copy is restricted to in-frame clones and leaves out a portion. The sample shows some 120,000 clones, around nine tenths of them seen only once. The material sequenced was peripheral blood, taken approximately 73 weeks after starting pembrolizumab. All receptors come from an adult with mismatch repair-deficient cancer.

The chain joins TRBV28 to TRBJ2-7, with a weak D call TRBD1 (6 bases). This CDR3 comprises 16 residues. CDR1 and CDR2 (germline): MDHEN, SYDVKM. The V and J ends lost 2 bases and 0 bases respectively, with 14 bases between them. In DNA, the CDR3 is TGTGCCAGCAGTTTACCCATCCAGGGGAGCTCCTACGAGCAGTACTTC. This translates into CASSLPIQGSSYEQYF.

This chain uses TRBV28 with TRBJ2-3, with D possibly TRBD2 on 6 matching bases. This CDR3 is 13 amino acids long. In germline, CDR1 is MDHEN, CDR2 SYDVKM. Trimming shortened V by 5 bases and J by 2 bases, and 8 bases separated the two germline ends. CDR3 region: CASSRGNTDTQYF. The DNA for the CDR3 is TGTGCCAGCAGTCGGGGGAACACAGATACGCAGTATTTT. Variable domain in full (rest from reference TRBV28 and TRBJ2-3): DVKVTQSSRYLVKRTGEKVFLECVQDMDHENMFWYRQDPGLGLRLIYFSYDVKMKEKGDIPEGYSVSREKKERFSLILESASTNQTSMYLCASSRGNTDTQYFGPGTRLTVL.

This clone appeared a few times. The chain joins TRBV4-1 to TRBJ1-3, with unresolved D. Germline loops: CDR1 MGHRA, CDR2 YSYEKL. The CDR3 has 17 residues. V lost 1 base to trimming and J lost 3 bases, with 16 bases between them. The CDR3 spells CASSQVLGRENGNTIYF. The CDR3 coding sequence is TGCGCCAGCAGCCAAGTATTAGGTAGGGAGAATGGAAACACCATATATTTT.

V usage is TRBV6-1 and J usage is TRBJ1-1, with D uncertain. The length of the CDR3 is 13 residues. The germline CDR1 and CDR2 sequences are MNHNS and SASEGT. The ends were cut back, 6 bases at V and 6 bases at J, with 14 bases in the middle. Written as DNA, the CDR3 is TGTGCCAGCAGGCCGGGTCCGTACGCTGAAGCTTTCTTT. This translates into CASRPGPYAEAFF.

CDR3 DNA: TGTGCCAGCAGCCTCACGGGTAGCGGGAGACGCGAGCAGTACTTC. Its translation: CASSLTGSGRREQYF. This sequence joins TRBV28 and TRBJ2-7, with 9 bases identical to TRBD2. V dropped 6 bases and J dropped 6; count of bases not matched to a gene: 12. The CDR3 consists of 15 residues. Per the germline V gene, CDR1 is MDHEN and CDR2 is SYDVKM.

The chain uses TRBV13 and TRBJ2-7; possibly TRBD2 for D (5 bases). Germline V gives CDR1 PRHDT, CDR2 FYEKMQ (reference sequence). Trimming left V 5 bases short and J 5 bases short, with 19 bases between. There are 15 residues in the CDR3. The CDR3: CASSPPSGRIHEQYF. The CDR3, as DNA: TGTGCCAGCAGCCCCCCTTCGGGAAGGATCCACGAGCAGTACTTC.

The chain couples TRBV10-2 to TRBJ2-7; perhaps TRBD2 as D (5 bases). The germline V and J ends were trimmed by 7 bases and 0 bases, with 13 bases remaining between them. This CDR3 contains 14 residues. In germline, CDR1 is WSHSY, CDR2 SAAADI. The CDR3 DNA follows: TGCGCCAGCAAGGCTTGGAGGAGCTCCTACGAGCAGTACTTC. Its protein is CASKAWRSSYEQYF.

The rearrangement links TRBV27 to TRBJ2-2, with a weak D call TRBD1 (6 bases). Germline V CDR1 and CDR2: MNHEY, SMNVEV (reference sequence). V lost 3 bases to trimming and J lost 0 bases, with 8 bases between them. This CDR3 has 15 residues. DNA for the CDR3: TGTGCCAGCAGTTTGTGGGACACGAACACCGGGGAGCTGTTTTTT. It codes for CASSLWDTNTGELFF.

In nucleotides, the CDR3 is TGTGCCAGCAGCGAGCCGGGACTAGGGGACGAGACCCAGTACTTC. It is translated as CASSEPGLGDETQYF. This chain uses TRBV6-5 with TRBJ2-5; TRBD2 matches at 8 bases. Germline values: CDR1 MNHEY, CDR2 SVGAGI. The CDR3 consists of 15 residues. With V trimmed by 6 bases and J by 5 bases, 11 bases remained unmatched.

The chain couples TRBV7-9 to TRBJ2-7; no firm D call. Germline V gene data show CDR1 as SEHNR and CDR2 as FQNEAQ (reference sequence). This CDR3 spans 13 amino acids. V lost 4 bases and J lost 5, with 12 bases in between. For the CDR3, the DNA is TGTGCCAGCAGCTCTAGGGTAATCGACGAGCAGTACTTC. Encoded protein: CASSSRVIDEQYF.

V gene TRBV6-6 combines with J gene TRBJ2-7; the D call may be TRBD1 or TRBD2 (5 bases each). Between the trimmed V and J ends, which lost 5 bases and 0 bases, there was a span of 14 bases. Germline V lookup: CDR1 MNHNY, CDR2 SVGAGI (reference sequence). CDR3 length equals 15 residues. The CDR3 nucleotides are TGTGCCAGCAGTCCACGGGGCCCGGACTCCTACGAGCAGTACTTC. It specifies CASSPRGPDSYEQYF.